This T cell receptor beta chain was identified in a study of T cell responses to AZD1222 COVID-19 vaccine. TCRdb's copy holds only in-frame clones and misses some; the assay was immunoSEQ multiplex PCR. This sample has roughly 140,000 clones, with approximately 89% found just once. CDR3 length: 17 amino acids. The germline CDR1 and CDR2 sequences are LGHDT and YNNKEL (reference sequence). Deletions cut 0 bases from V and 9 bases from J, with 21 bases between. This clone was seen a single time. This specimen was peripheral blood, taken on day 0 of AZD1222 vaccination. This chain uses TRBV3-1 (or the pseudogene TRBV3-2) with TRBJ2-4; D assignment may be TRBD1 or TRBD2 (5 bases each). The TCR sequence derives from an adult in good health. Here the CDR3 DNA reads TGTGCCAGCAGCCAAGATCGGGGCAGTTCTATCTCAAGCATTCAGTACTTC. Its translation: CASSQDRGSSISSIQYF.